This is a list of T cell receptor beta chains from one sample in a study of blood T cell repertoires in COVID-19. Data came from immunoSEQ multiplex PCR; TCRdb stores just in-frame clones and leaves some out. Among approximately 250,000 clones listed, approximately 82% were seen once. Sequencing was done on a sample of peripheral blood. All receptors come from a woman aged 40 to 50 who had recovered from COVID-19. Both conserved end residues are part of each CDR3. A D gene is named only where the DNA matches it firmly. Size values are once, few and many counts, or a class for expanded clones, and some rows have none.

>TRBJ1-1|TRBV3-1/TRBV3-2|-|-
CASSLGPQDLAFF
TGTGCCAGCAGTCTCGGCCCACAGGATCTGGCTTTCTTT
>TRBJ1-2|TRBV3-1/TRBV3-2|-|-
CASSPTGTNYGYTF
TGTGCCAGCAGCCCGACAGGCACTAACTATGGCTACACCTTC
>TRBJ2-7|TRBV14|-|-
CASSHTYEQYF
TGTGCCAGCAGCCATACATACGAGCAGTACTTC
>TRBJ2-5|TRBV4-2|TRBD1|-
CASSQVVGLAGGETQYF
TGTGCCAGCAGCCAAGTAGTGGGTTTGGCAGGGGGAGAGACCCAGTACTTC
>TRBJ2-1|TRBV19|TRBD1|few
CASSKTGSSYNEQFF
TGTGCCAGTAGTAAGACAGGGAGCTCCTACAATGAGCAGTTCTTC
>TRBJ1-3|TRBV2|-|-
CASKTTLLGNTIYF
TGTGCCAGCAAAACGACACTTCTTGGAAACACCATATATTTT
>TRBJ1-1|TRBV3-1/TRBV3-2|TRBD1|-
CASSPMGTAMNTEAFF
TGTGCCAGCAGCCCCATGGGGACAGCAATGAACACTGAAGCTTTCTTT
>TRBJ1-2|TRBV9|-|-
CASSYQDPDYGYTF
TGTGCCAGCAGCTACCAGGATCCGGACTATGGCTACACCTTC
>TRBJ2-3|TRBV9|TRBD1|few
CASSVVSGTGSDTQYF
TGTGCCAGCAGCGTAGTTTCTGGGACAGGGTCCGATACGCAGTATTTT
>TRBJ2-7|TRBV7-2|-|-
CASSLGGGGYEQYF
TGTGCCAGCAGCTTAGGAGGTGGAGGGTACGAGCAGTACTTC
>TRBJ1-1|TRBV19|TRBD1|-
CASSIIEARFGTGVMNTEAFF
TGTGCCAGTAGTATCATAGAGGCCAGGTTCGGGACAGGAGTTATGAACACTGAAGCTTTCTTT
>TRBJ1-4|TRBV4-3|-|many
CASSPHRVANEKLFF
TGCGCCAGCAGCCCGCACAGGGTTGCTAATGAAAAACTGTTTTTT
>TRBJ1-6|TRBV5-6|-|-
CASRSGTNNSPLHF
TGTGCCAGCAGGAGTGGGACTAACAATTCACCCCTCCACTTT
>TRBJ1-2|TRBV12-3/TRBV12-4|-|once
CASSLYTGYTF
TGTGCCAGCAGTTTATACACTGGCTACACCTTC
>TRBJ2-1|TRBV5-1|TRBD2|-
CASSLGLLAAANEQFF
TGCGCCAGCAGCTTGGGGCTACTAGCGGCCGCGAATGAGCAGTTCTTC
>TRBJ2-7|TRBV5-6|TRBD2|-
CASSAGLAGGPSSYEQYF
TGTGCCAGCAGCGCGGGACTAGCGGGGGGCCCCAGCTCCTACGAGCAGTACTTC
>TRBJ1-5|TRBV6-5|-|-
CASSPRGRDQPQHF
TGTGCCAGCAGTCCCAGGGGAAGGGATCAGCCCCAGCATTTT
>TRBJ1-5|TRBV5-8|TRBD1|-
CASSLNGQAGGFMNNQPQHF
TGTGCCAGCAGCTTGAACGGTCAGGCAGGGGGCTTCATGAACAATCAGCCCCAGCATTTT
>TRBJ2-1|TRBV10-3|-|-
CAISDGQNRYNEQFF
TGTGCCATCAGCGATGGACAAAACAGGTACAATGAGCAGTTCTTC
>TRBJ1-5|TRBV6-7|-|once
CASSSLGDGSRTPPQHF
TGTGCCAGCAGTTCGTTAGGGGATGGCTCTCGGACCCCGCCCCAGCATTTT
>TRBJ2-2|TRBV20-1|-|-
CSASPSRPGDTGELFF
TGCAGTGCTAGTCCGTCGCGACCGGGAGACACCGGGGAGCTGTTTTTT
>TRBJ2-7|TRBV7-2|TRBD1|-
CASSLIGTGNNYEQYF
TGTGCCAGCAGCTTAATCGGGACAGGGAATAACTACGAGCAGTACTTC
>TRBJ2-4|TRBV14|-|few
CASSQGARIQYF
TGTGCCAGCAGCCAGGGAGCTAGGATTCAGTACTTC
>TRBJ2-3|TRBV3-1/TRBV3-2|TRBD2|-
CASSQAGAGGTDTQYF
TGTGCCAGCAGCCAAGCGGGGGCGGGGGGGACAGATACGCAGTATTTT
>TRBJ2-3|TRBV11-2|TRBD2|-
CASSSLAGTTDTQYF
TGTGCCAGCAGCTCCCTAGCGGGAACCACAGATACGCAGTATTTT
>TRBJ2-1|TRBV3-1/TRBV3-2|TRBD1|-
CASSQGVGTASTNEQFF
TGTGCCAGCAGCCAAGGTGTCGGGACAGCCTCAACCAATGAGCAGTTCTTC
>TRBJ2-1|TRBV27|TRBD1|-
CASSPPRGSSYNEQFF
TGTGCCAGCAGTCCCCCCAGGGGGAGCTCCTACAATGAGCAGTTCTTC
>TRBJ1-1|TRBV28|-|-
CASSLSPSRGVTFF
TGTGCCAGCAGCCTTTCCCCATCCAGGGGCGTGACTTTCTTT
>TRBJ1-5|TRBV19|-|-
CASSTTAGFMEPQHF
TGTGCCAGTAGCACCACGGCGGGGTTTATGGAGCCCCAGCATTTT
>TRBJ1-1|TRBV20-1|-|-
CSASSGLTEAFF
TGCAGTGCTAGTTCAGGGCTCACTGAAGCTTTCTTT
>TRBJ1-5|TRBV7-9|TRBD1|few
CASSPGTGLQPQHF
TGTGCCAGCAGCCCCGGGACAGGGCTTCAGCCCCAGCATTTT
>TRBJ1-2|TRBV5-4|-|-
CASSPQGPEFLNYGYTF
TGTGCCAGCAGCCCACAGGGACCCGAGTTTTTAAACTATGGCTACACCTTC
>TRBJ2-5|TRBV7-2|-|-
CASSLSSFQETQYF
TGTGCCAGCAGCTTAAGTAGCTTCCAAGAGACCCAGTACTTC
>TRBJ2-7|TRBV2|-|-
CASRGQAYEQYF
TGTGCCAGCAGGGGGCAGGCCTACGAGCAGTACTTC
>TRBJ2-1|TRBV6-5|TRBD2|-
CASSYSRGGVNEQFF
TGTGCCAGCAGTTACTCACGGGGGGGAGTCAATGAGCAGTTCTTC
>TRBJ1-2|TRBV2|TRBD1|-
CASRGTGGAGYTF
TGTGCCAGCAGGGGGACAGGGGGCGCTGGCTACACCTTC
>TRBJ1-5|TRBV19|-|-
CASSIEGATYSNQPQHF
TGTGCCAGTAGTATAGAGGGGGCAACCTATAGCAATCAGCCCCAGCATTTT
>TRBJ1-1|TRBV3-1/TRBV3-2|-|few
CASSQVARDTEAFF
TGTGCCAGCAGCCAAGTAGCCAGGGACACTGAAGCTTTCTTT
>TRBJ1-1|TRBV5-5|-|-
CASSWDINTEAFF
TGTGCCAGCAGCTGGGACATCAACACTGAAGCTTTCTTT
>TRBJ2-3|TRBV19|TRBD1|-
CASSIGDRGVGGTQYF
TGTGCCAGTAGTATAGGGGACAGGGGCGTAGGCGGTACGCAGTATTTT
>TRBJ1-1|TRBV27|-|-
CASSLFFDLPGNEAFF
TGTGCCAGCAGTTTATTTTTTGATCTGCCGGGGAATGAAGCTTTCTTT
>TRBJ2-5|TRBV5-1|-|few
CASSLEPGLEETQYF
TGCGCCAGCAGCTTGGAGCCAGGCTTAGAGGAGACCCAGTACTTC
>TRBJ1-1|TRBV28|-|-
CASSLLTLGRGDAEAFF
TGTGCCAGCAGCCTTTTGACCCTCGGACGGGGGGACGCTGAAGCTTTCTTT
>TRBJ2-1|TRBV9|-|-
CASSVRIPLGGSYNEQFF
TGTGCCAGCAGCGTGAGAATTCCCCTAGGGGGCTCCTACAATGAGCAGTTCTTC
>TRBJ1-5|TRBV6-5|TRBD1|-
CASVGGPGNQPQHF
TGTGCCAGCGTAGGGGGCCCGGGGAATCAGCCCCAGCATTTT
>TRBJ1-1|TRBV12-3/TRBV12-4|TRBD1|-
CASSMDRFTEAFF
TGTGCCAGCAGTATGGACAGGTTTACTGAAGCTTTCTTT
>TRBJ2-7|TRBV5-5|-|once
CASSFRRETRQYF
TGTGCCAGCAGCTTCCGTCGCGAAACTCGGCAGTACTTC
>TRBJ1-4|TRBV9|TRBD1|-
CASSSTGTGSEKLFF
TGTGCCAGCAGCTCCACCGGGACAGGGTCAGAAAAACTGTTTTTT
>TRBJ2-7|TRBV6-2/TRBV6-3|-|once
CASSSPGRVAYEQYF
TGTGCCAGCAGTTCCCCCGGGCGGGTGGCCTACGAGCAGTACTTC
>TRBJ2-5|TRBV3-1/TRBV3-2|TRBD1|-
CASTAGTGGETQYF
TGTGCCAGCACCGCCGGGACAGGGGGGGAGACCCAGTACTTC
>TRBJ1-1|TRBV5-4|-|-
CASSFAEDTEAFF
TGTGCCAGCAGCTTTGCGGAAGACACTGAAGCTTTCTTT
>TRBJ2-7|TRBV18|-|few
CASSPISKEQYF
TGTGCCAGCTCACCCATCTCTAAGGAGCAGTACTTC
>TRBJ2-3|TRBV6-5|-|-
CASSRLAGPTDTQYF
TGTGCCAGCAGTCGGCTTGCGGGCCCCACAGATACGCAGTATTTT
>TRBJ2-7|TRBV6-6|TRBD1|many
CASREVTGGASEQYF
TGTGCCAGCAGAGAAGTGACAGGGGGCGCTTCCGAGCAGTACTTC
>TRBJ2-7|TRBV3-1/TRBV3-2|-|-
CASSHTRQSYEQYF
TGTGCCAGCAGCCATACCCGACAATCCTACGAGCAGTACTTC